These 9 T cell receptor beta chains originate from one sample sequenced in a study of radiotherapy plus CTLA-4 blockade in lung cancer. Method: immunoSEQ multiplex PCR; TCRdb's copy keeps in-frame clones and lacks some. The sample lists 60,000 to 70,000 clones; about 80% were seen once. Material: peripheral blood, obtained from a patient treated with radiotherapy plus ipilimumab. These receptors were taken from a human donor with non-small cell lung cancer who had a complete response to radiotherapy plus ipilimumab.

The J gene is TRBJ2-2, the V gene TRBV4-1; TRBD1 aligns across 8 bases. The V gene end was trimmed by 3 bases and the J gene end by 6 bases; junction bases not matched to a gene: 6. The CDR3 totals 15 residues. Germline V CDR1 and CDR2: MGHRA, YSYEKL. The CDR3 loop reads CASSHGQGRAGELFF. The CDR3 DNA sequence: TGCGCCAGCAGCCACGGACAGGGTCGAGCCGGGGAGCTGTTTTTT.

The J gene is TRBJ2-2, the V gene TRBV6-5; 10 bases map to TRBD1. The germline CDR1 and CDR2 sequences are MNHEY and SVGAGI. After removal of 5 bases from V and 5 bases from J, the junction contained 5 bases not matched to a gene. This CDR3 has 15 residues. The CDR3: CASSTDRGRTGELFF. The CDR3 DNA follows: TGTGCCAGCAGTACTGACAGGGGGCGTACCGGGGAGCTGTTTTTT.

The table lists this clone with a count of one. The genes are TRBV18 and TRBJ1-1; D is perhaps TRBD1 (5 bases). CDR1 KGHSH and CDR2 LQKENI come from the germline V gene. Trimming removed 4 bases at V and 3 bases at J, with 12 bases between. CDR3 size: 14 residues. The DNA for the CDR3 is TGTGCCAGCTCACAGGGGCGGTGGGACACTGAAGCTTTCTTT. Protein sequence: CASSQGRWDTEAFF.

The rearrangement joins TRBV30 to TRBJ1-2, with D perhaps matching TRBD1 (6 bases). Germline CDR1 GTSNPN, CDR2 SVGIG (reference sequence). Trimming pared 3 bases from V and 5 bases from J, leaving 13 bases between. This CDR3 has 13 amino acids. DNA of the CDR3: TGTGCCTGGAGCTTAGGGGGTTTTTATGGCTACACCTTC. Its translation: CAWSLGGFYGYTF. Full variable domain (outside the CDR3, taken from reference TRBV30 and TRBJ1-2): SQTIHQWPATLVQPVGSPLSLECTVEGTSNPNLYWYRQAAGRGLQLLFYSVGIGQISSEVPQNLSASRPQDRQFILSSKKLLLSDSGFYLCAWSLGGFYGYTFGSGTRLTVV.

J is TRBJ2-1 and V is TRBV7-8; 10 bases are a match to TRBD2. CDR1 SGHVS and CDR2 FQNEAQ come from the germline V gene. Trimming removed 5 bases from V and 8 bases from J; junction bases left unmatched: 9. CDR3 size: 15 residues. The CDR3 DNA follows: TGTGCCAGCAGCCGGAGCGGGGGGGCCGGGTATGAGCAGTTCTTC. Protein sequence: CASSRSGGAGYEQFF. The full variable domain, its missing parts supplied by reference TRBV7-8 and TRBJ2-1, is GAGVSQSPRYKVAKRGQDVALRCDPISGHVSLFWYQQALGQGPEFLTYFQNEAQLDKSGLPSDRFFAERPEGSVSTLKIQRTQQEDSAVYLCASSRSGGAGYEQFFGPGTRLTVL.

This chain links TRBV18 with TRBJ2-2; D gene uncertain. This CDR3 region has 15 residues. The ends were cut back, 2 bases at V and 4 bases at J, with 11 bases in the middle. Germline V gives CDR1 KGHSH, CDR2 LQKENI. In DNA form, the CDR3 reads TGTGCCAGCTCACCAAACACTGAATCCACCGGGGAGCTGTTTTTT. This sequence encodes CASSPNTESTGELFF. Complete variable domain (other parts from reference TRBV18 and TRBJ2-2): NAGVMQNPRHLVRRRGQEARLRCSPMKGHSHVYWYRQLPEEGLKFMVYLQKENIIDESGMPKERFSAEFPKEGPSILRIQQVVRGDSAAYFCASSPNTESTGELFFGEGSRLTVL.

The V gene is TRBV6-1, the J gene TRBJ2-7; maybe TRBD2 (5 bases). Germline V gene sequence: CDR1 MNHNS, CDR2 SASEGT. This CDR3 has 12 residues. The V end lost 5 bases, the J end lost 6 bases, and 11 bases lay between the germline ends. CDR3 residues: CASSREGLEQYV. As DNA, the CDR3 is TGTGCCAGCAGTCGAGAGGGTCTCGAGCAGTACGTC.

The CDR3 is CASSPPGRMNTEAFF. For the CDR3, the DNA is TGTGCCAGCTCACCACCGGGACGGATGAACACTGAAGCTTTCTTT. The chain joins TRBV18 to TRBJ1-1; possible D gene TRBD1, 5 bases. Germline-derived CDR1 and CDR2 are KGHSH and LQKENI. With 0 bases removed from V and 0 bases from J, the gap between germline ends came to 8 bases. The CDR3 covers 15 residues.

The V and J genes are TRBV5-6 and TRBJ1-3; D possibly corresponds to TRBD1 (5 bases). The CDR3 is made up of 14 amino acids. Germline-derived CDR1 and CDR2 are SGHDT and YYEEEE. Between the trimmed V and J ends, which lost 3 bases and 1 base, there was a span of 8 bases. CDR3 sequence reads: CASSSRDSGNTIYF. CDR3 coding DNA: TGTGCCAGCAGCTCCAGGGATTCTGGAAACACCATATATTTT.